These 13 T cell receptor beta chains share one sample of origin, sequenced in a study of Graves' ophthalmopathy and Graves' hyperthyroidism. For repertoire sequencing, the TCR beta CDR3 regions were amplified from RNA transcripts. HTBI-primed first-round RT-PCR preceded second-round multiplex PCR. TCRdb ran MiXCR on the multiplex PCR reads and lists one entry per CDR3 protein. The sample consists of about 500,000 distinct CDR3 sequences, 39% of them appearing once. The sequenced sample consisted of peripheral blood or thyroid tissue (not recorded which). These TCRs come from an adult man with Graves' hyperthyroidism.

With regard to this clonotype: A much larger clone sits a single nucleotide away, making a read error possible. The rearrangement joins TRBV10-3 to TRBJ2-7, with 7 bases identical to TRBD1. The CDR3 is 12 residues long. Trimming removed 10 bases from V and 2 bases from J; junction bases left unmatched: 5. Germline values: CDR1 ENHRY, CDR2 SYGVKD. CDR3: CASRDSTYEQYF. The CDR3 DNA is TGTGCCAGCCGGGACAGCACCTACGAGCAGTACTTC.

The gene calls are TRBV19 and TRBJ2-7, with TRBD2 matching 9 bases. This CDR3 is 14 amino acids long. The V gene end was trimmed by 5 bases and the J gene end by 2 bases; junction bases not matched to a gene: 4. Germline V gives CDR1 LNHDA, CDR2 SQIVND (reference sequence). The CDR3 here is CASSVERGAYEQYF. The CDR3 DNA is TGTGCCAGTAGTGTGGAGCGGGGGGCCTACGAGCAGTACTTC.

With respect to this clonotype: A much larger clone lies a single base off, so this may be a read error. The chain combines TRBV10-1 with TRBJ2-7; perhaps TRBD1 as D (6 bases). The CDR3 runs to 14 residues. Germline loops: CDR1 WNHNN, CDR2 SYGVQD (reference sequence). CDR3 sequence: CASGEIGTSYEQYF. For the CDR3, the DNA is TGTGCCAGCGGTGAAATAGGGACATCCTACGAGCAGTACTTC.

This clonotype has just a few counts. This sequence joins TRBV6-5 and TRBJ1-2; D is ambiguous. Trimming took off 6 bases at V and 9 bases at J, with 20 bases between the two ends. Germline V gene lookup returns CDR1 MNHEY and CDR2 SVGAGI. The CDR3 extends over 14 amino acids. The CDR3, as DNA: TGTGCCAGCAGCTACCGGTTCTTTGGGTATAGCTACACCTTC. Amino acids: CASSYRFFGYSYTF.

This chain joins TRBV10-3 and TRBJ2-5; 11 positions agree with TRBD2. The CDR3 covers 17 residues. The germline gives CDR1 ENHRY, CDR2 SYGVKD. The ends lost 3 bases at V and 2 bases at J; junction bases unmatched: 8. The CDR3 DNA is TGTGCCATCAGTGACACTAGCGGGGGAATGGGGCAAGAGACCCAGTACTTC. This sequence encodes CAISDTSGGMGQETQYF.

The chain is built from TRBV6-5 and TRBJ2-5; D call uncertain. The J call is uncertain, as TRBJ2-1 better fits the DNA end. The CDR3 covers 11 residues. CDR1 is MNHEY and CDR2 is SVGAGI in the germline V gene. CDR3 region: CASSEVYEQFF. The DNA for the CDR3 is TGTGCCAGCAGTGAAGTATATGAGCAGTTCTTC.

This clonotype has a count of ten or more. The V gene is TRBV13, the J gene TRBJ1-5; D is unclear. The CDR3 length is 14 residues. The germline CDR1 and CDR2 sequences are PRHDT and FYEKMQ (reference sequence). Trimming removed 0 bases at V and 2 bases at J, with 5 bases between. The CDR3 sequence: CASSLGLGNQPQHF. DNA of the CDR3: TGTGCCAGCAGCTTAGGGCTGGGCAATCAGCCCCAGCATTTT.

Many counts were recorded for this clonotype. This rearrangement joins TRBV19 to TRBJ1-5, with TRBD1 matching 7 bases. The CDR3 runs to 14 residues. The germline V gene encodes CDR1 LNHDA and CDR2 SQIVND (reference sequence). The V and J ends lost 5 bases and 5 bases, in that order; junction bases with no gene match: 6. Here the CDR3 DNA reads TGTGCCAGTAGTTTCGGGACAGACTATCAGCCCCAGCATTTT. It translates to CASSFGTDYQPQHF.

This clonotype was detected many times. The chain has TRBV7-9 and TRBJ1-5; 7 nucleotides align to TRBD1. In germline, CDR1 is SEHNR, CDR2 FQNEAQ (reference sequence). The CDR3 covers 15 residues. V lost 5 bases and J lost 0; bases outside the gene matches: 4. CDR3 DNA sequence: TGTGCCAGCAGCGATGGGACAGTTAGCAATCAGCCCCAGCATTTT. Protein sequence: CASSDGTVSNQPQHF.

This clonotype was counted at least ten times. The chain couples TRBV5-1 to TRBJ1-6; D is perhaps TRBD1 (5 bases). CDR1 is SGHRS, CDR2 YFSETQ, per germline. V was shortened by 0 bases and J by 7 bases, with 14 bases between the two germline ends. This CDR3 spans 16 amino acids. The CDR3 bases are TGCGCCAGCAGCTTGGCCCCCGCAGGGACCAATTCACCCCTCCACTTT. Translation: CASSLAPAGTNSPLHF. Based on the CDR3 plus reference TRBV5-1 and TRBJ1-6, the full variable domain is KAGVTQTPRYLIKTRGQQVTLSCSPISGHRSVSWYQQTPGQGLQFLFEYFSETQRNKGNFPGRFSGRQFSNSRSEMNVSTLELGDSALYLCASSLAPAGTNSPLHFGNGTRLTVT.

This chain uses TRBV29-1 with TRBJ1-4; D is perhaps TRBD1 (5 bases). V was pared by 4 bases and J by 3 bases, with 15 bases between. The CDR3 is made up of 15 amino acids. The germline V gene has CDR1 SQVTM and CDR2 ANQGSEA. CDR3 sequence (DNA): TGCAGCGTTGGCCCCCTGGGGGGGGCTAATGAAAAACTGTTTTTT. It encodes CSVGPLGGANEKLFF. The variable domain in full, completed from reference TRBV29-1 and TRBJ1-4, reads SAVISQKPSRDICQRGTSLTIQCQVDSQVTMMFWYRQQPGQSLTLIATANQGSEATYESGFVIDKFPISRPNLTFSTLTVSNMSPEDSSIYLCSVGPLGGANEKLFFGSGTQLSVL.

This clonotype has more than one count but fewer than ten. The chain recombines TRBV20-1 with TRBJ1-1; TRBD1 is a possible D gene (5 bases). From germline, CDR1 is DFQATT and CDR2 SNEGSKA (reference sequence). Trimming left V 6 bases short and J 0 bases short, with 11 bases between. There are 13 residues in the CDR3. The CDR3 sequence is CSAGGSMNTEAFF. CDR3 in DNA: TGCAGTGCCGGGGGGAGCATGAACACTGAAGCTTTCTTT.

Note on this clonotype: One base away lies a much larger clone, so this may be a sequencing read error. The chain employs TRBV6-5 and TRBJ2-2; a possible D gene is TRBD2 (6 bases). Germline V gene lookup returns CDR1 MNHEY and CDR2 SVGAGI. CDR3 length equals 14 residues. Between the trimmed V and J ends, which lost 6 bases and 3 bases, there was a span of 11 bases. The CDR3 DNA reads TGTGCCAGCAGCGCCGGGAGCTACACCGGGGAGCTGTTTTTT. Translation: CASSAGSYTGELFF.